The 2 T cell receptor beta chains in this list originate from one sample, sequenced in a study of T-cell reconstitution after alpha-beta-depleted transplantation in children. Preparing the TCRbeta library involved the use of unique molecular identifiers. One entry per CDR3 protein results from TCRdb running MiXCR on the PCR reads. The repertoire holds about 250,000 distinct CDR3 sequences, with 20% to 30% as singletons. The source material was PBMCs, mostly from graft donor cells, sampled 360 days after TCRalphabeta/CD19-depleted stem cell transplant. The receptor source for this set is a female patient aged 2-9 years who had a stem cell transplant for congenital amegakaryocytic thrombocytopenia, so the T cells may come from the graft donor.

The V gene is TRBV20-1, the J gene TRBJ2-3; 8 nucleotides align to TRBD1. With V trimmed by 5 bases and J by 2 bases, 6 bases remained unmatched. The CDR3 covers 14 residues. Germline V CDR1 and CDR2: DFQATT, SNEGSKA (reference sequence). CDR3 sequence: CSAGDRQLTDTQYF. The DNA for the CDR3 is TGCAGTGCTGGGGACAGGCAACTCACAGATACGCAGTATTTT.

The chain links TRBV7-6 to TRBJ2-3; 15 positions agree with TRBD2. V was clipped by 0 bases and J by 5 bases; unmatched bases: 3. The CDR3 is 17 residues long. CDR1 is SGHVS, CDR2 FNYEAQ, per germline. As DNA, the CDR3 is TGTGCCAGCAGCTTAGCGAGGGGACTAGCGGGAGGAGATACGCAGTATTTT. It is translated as CASSLARGLAGGDTQYF.